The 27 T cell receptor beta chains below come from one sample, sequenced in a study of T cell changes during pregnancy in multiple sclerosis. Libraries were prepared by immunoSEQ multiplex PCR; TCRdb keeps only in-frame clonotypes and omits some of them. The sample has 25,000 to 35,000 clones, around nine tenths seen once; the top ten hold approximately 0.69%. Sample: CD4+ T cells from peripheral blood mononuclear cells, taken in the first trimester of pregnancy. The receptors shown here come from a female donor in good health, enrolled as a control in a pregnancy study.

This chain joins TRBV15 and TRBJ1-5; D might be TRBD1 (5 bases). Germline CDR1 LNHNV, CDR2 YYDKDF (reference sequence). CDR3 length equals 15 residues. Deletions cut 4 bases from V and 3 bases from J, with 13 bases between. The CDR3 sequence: CATSNDRHFNQPQHF. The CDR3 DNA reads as TGTGCCACCAGCAACGACAGACATTTCAATCAGCCCCAGCATTTT.

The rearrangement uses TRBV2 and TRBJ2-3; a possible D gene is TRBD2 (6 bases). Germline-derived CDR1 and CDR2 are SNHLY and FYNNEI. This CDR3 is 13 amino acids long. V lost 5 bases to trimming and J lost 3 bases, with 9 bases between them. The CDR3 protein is CASSRLVTDTQYF. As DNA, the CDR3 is TGTGCCAGCAGTCGACTAGTGACAGATACGCAGTATTTT.

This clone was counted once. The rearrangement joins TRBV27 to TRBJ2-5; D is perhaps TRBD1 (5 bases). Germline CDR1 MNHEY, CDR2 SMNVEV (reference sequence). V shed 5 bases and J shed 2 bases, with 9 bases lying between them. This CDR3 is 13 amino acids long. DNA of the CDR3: TGTGCCAGCAGTGAAGGGGTTCAAGAGACCCAGTACTTC. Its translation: CASSEGVQETQYF.

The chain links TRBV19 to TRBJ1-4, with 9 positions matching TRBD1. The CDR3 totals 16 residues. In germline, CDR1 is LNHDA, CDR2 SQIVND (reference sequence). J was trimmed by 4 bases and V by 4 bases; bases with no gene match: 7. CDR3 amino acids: CASSTRQGDFNEKLFF. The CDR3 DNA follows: TGTGCCAGTAGTACCCGACAGGGGGATTTTAATGAAAAACTGTTTTTT.

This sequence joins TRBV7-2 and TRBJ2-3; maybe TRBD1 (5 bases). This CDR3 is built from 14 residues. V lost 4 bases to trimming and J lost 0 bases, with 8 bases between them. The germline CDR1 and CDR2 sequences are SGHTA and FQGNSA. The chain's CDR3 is CASSSGHSTDTQYF. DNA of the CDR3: TGTGCCAGCAGCTCAGGACATAGCACAGATACGCAGTATTTT.

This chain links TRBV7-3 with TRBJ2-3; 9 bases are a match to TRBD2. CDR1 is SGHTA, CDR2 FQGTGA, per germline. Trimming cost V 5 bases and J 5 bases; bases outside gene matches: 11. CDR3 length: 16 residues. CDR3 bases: TGTGCCAGCAGCATGCAGCGGGGGGCGTCCGGAGATACGCAGTATTTT. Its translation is CASSMQRGASGDTQYF.

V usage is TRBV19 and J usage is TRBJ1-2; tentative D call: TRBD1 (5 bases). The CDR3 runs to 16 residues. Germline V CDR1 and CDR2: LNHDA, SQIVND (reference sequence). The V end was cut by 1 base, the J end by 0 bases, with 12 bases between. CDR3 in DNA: TGTGCCAGTAGTATAGCCCGGGGGGGAACTAACTATGGCTACACCTTC. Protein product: CASSIARGGTNYGYTF.

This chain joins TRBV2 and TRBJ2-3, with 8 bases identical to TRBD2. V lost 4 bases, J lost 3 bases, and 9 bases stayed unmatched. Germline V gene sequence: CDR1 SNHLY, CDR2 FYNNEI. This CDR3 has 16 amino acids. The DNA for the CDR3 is TGTGCCAGCAGTGCCTCGGGGGGGGGCGCGACAGATACGCAGTATTTT. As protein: CASSASGGGATDTQYF. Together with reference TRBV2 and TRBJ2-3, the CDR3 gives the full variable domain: EPEVTQTPSHQVTQMGQEVILRCVPISNHLYFYWYRQILGQKVEFLVSFYNNEISEKSEIFDDQFSVERPDGSNFTLKIRSTKLEDSAMYFCASSASGGGATDTQYFGPGTRLTVL.

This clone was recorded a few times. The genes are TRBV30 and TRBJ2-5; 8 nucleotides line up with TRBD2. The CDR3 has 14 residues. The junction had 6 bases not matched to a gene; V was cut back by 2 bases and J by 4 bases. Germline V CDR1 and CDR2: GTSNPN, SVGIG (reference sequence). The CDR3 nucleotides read TGTGCCTGGAGTATTACGGGGGGGCGAGAGACCCAGTACTTC. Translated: CAWSITGGRETQYF.

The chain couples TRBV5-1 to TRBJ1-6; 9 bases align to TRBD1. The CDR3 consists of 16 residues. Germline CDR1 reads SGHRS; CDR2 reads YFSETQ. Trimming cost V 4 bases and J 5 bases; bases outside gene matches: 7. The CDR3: CASSTGQGENNSPLHF. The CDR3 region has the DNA TGCGCCAGCAGCACGGGACAGGGCGAAAATAATTCACCCCTCCACTTT.

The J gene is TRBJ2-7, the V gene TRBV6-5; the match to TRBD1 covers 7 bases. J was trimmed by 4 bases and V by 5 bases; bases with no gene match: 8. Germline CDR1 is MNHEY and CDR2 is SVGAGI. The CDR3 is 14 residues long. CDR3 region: CASSADRDQYEQYF. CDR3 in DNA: TGTGCCAGCAGTGCCGACAGGGATCAGTACGAGCAGTACTTC.

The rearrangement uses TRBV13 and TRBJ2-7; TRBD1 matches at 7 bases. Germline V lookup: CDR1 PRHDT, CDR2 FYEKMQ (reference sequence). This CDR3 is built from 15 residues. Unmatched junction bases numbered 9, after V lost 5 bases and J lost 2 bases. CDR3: CASSDTRQGAYEQYF. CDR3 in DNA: TGTGCCAGCAGCGACACACGACAGGGTGCCTACGAGCAGTACTTC. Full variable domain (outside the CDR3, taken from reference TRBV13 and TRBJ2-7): AAGVIQSPRHLIKEKRETATLKCYPIPRHDTVYWYQQGPGQDPQFLISFYEKMQSDKGSIPDRFSAQQFSDYHSELNMSSLELGDSALYFCASSDTRQGAYEQYFGPGTRLTVT.

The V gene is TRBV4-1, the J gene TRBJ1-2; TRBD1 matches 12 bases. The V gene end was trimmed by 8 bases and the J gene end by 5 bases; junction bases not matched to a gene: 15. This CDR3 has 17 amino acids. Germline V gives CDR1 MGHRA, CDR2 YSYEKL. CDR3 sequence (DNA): TGCGCCAGCCGTGATCCCGGGACAGGGGGCAGAGGGTATGGCTACACCTTC. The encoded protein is CASRDPGTGGRGYGYTF.

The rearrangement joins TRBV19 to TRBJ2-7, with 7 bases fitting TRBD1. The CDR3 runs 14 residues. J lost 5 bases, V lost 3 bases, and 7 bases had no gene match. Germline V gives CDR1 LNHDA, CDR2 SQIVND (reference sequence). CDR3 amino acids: CASSIIDRVHEQYF. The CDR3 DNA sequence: TGTGCCAGTAGTATTATCGACAGGGTCCACGAGCAGTACTTC.

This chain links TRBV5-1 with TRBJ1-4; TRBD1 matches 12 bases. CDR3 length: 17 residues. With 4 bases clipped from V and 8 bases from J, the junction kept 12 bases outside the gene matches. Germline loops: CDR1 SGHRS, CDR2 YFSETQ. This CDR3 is CASSGGTGGAVREKLFF. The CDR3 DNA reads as TGCGCCAGCAGCGGAGGGACAGGGGGCGCGGTACGGGAAAAACTGTTTTTT.

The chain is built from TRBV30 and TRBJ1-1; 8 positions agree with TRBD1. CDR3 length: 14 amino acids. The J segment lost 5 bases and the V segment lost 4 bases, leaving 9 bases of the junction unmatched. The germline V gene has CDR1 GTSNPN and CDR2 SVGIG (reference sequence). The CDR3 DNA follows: TGTGCCTGGACACCTAGGACAGGGCGGACTGAAGCTTTCTTT. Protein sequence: CAWTPRTGRTEAFF.

This chain's CDR3 is CASSQGRGEGTDTQYF. DNA for the CDR3: TGTGCCAGCAGCCAGGGAAGGGGCGAGGGCACAGATACGCAGTATTTT. The J gene is TRBJ2-3, the V gene TRBV7-3; tentative D call: TRBD1 (5 bases). This CDR3 has 16 residues. The germline V gene encodes CDR1 SGHTA and CDR2 FQGTGA. V gave up 5 bases and J gave up 1 base, with 16 bases separating them. Based on the CDR3 plus reference TRBV7-3 and TRBJ2-3, the full variable domain is GAGVSQTPSNKVTEKGKYVELRCDPISGHTALYWYRQSLGQGPEFLIYFQGTGAADDSGLPNDRFFAVRPEGSVSTLKIQRTERGDSAVYLCASSQGRGEGTDTQYFGPGTRLTVL.

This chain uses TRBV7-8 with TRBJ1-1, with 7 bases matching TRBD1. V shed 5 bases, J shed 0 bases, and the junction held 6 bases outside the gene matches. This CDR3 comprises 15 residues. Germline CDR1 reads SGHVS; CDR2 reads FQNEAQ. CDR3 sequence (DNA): TGTGCCAGCAGCCCCCGAACAGGGGTGAACACTGAAGCTTTCTTT. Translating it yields CASSPRTGVNTEAFF. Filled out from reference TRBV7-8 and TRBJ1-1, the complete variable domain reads GAGVSQSPRYKVAKRGQDVALRCDPISGHVSLFWYQQALGQGPEFLTYFQNEAQLDKSGLPSDRFFAERPEGSVSTLKIQRTQQEDSAVYLCASSPRTGVNTEAFFGQGTRLTVV.

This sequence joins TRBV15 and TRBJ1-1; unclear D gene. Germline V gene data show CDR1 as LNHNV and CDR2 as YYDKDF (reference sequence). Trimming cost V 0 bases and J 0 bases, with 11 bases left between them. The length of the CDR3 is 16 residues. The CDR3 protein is CATSRDLASMNTEAFF. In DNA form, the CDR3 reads TGTGCCACCAGCAGAGATTTGGCCAGTATGAACACTGAAGCTTTCTTT.

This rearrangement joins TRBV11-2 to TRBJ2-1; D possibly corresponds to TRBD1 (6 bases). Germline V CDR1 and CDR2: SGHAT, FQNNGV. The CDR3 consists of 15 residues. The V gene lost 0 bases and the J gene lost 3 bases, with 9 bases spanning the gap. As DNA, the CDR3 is TGTGCCAGCAGCTTAGACAGGGGTAGCTACAATGAGCAGTTCTTC. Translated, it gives CASSLDRGSYNEQFF.

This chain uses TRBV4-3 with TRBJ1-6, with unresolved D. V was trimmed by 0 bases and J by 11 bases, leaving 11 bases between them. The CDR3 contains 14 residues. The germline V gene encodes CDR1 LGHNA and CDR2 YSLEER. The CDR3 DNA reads TGCGCCAGCAGCCAAGAGGCGCGGGTAGCACCCCTCCACTTT. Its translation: CASSQEARVAPLHF.

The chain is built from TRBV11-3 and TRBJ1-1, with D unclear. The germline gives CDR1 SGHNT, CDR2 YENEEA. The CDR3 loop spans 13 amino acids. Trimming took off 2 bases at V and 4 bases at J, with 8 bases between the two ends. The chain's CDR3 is CASSLSRGTEAFF. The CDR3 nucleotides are TGTGCCAGCAGCTTAAGCCGGGGCACTGAAGCTTTCTTT.

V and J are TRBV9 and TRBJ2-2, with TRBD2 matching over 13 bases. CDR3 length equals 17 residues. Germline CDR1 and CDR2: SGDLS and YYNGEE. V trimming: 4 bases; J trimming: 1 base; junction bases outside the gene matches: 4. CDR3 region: CASSLGLAGMNTGELFF. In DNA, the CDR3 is TGTGCCAGCAGCCTGGGACTAGCGGGGATGAACACCGGGGAGCTGTTTTTT. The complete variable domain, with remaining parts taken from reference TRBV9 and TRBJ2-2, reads DSGVTQTPKHLITATGQRVTLRCSPRSGDLSVYWYQQSLDQGLQFLIQYYNGEERAKGNILERFSAQQFPDLHSELNLSSLELGDSALYFCASSLGLAGMNTGELFFGEGSRLTVL.

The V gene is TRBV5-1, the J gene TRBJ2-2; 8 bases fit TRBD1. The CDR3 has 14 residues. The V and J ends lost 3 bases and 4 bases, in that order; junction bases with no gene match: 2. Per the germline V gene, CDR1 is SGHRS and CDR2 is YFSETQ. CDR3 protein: CASSYTGGTGELFF. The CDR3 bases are TGCGCCAGCAGCTACACAGGGGGCACCGGGGAGCTGTTTTTT.

CDR3 in DNA: TGTGCCAGCAGTTACTCGGCAGGGGATCTTTCACCCCTCCACTTT. It translates to CASSYSAGDLSPLHF. The chain links TRBV6-5 to TRBJ1-6; D perhaps matches TRBD1 (6 bases). The CDR3 has 15 residues. Trimming removed 0 bases from V and 9 bases from J, with 12 bases in between. CDR1 and CDR2 from the germline V gene are MNHEY and SVGAGI.

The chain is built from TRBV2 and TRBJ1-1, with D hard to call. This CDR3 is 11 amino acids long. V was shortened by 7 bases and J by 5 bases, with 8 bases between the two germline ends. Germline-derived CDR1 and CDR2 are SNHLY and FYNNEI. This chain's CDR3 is CASTGWTEAFF. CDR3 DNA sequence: TGTGCCAGCACGGGTTGGACTGAAGCTTTCTTT.

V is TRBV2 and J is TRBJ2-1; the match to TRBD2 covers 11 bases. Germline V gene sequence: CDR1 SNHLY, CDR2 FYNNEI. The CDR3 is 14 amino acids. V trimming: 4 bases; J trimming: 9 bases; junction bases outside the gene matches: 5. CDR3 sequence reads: CASSVGLAGGEQFF. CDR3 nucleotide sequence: TGTGCCAGCAGTGTGGGGCTAGCGGGGGGTGAGCAGTTCTTC. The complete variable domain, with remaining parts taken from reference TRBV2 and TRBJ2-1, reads EPEVTQTPSHQVTQMGQEVILRCVPISNHLYFYWYRQILGQKVEFLVSFYNNEISEKSEIFDDQFSVERPDGSNFTLKIRSTKLEDSAMYFCASSVGLAGGEQFFGPGTRLTVL.